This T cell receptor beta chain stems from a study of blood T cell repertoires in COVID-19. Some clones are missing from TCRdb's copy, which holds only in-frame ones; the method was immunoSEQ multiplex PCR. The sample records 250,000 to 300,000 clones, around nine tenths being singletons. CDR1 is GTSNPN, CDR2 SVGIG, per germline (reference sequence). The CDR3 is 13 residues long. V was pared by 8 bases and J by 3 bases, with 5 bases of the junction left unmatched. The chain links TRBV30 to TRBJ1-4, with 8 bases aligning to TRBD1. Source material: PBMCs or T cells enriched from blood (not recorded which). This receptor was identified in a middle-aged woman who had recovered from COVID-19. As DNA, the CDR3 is TGTGCCAGGACAGGGTCGGCTAATGAAAAACTGTTTTTT. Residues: CARTGSANEKLFF. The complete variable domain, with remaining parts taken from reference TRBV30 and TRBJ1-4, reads SQTIHQWPATLVQPVGSPLSLECTVEGTSNPNLYWYRQAAGRGLQLLFYSVGIGQISSEVPQNLSASRPQDRQFILSSKKLLLSDSGFYLCARTGSANEKLFFGSGTQLSVL.